The rows below give T cell receptor beta chains drawn from one sample of a study of cytomegalovirus exposure and HLA in healthy donors. Method: immunoSEQ multiplex PCR; TCRdb's copy keeps in-frame clones and lacks some. The sample gives around 130,000 clones, about four fifths of which show up once; 5% to 5.5% is in the top ten. Input material: PBMCs. These receptors were collected from a man aged 25 to 45 in good health and CMV-seronegative. CDR3s include the opening cysteine and the closing phenylalanine or tryptophan. The order of the fields is J gene, V gene, clone size, D gene, CDR3 protein, CDR3 DNA. The D gene is left open where the match is weak. The size field is filled for only some rows; it gives once, few, many or a size class.

j_gene: TRBJ1-1; v_gene: TRBV29-1; abundance: -; d_gene: -; CDR3aa: CSVEEGRGTEAFF; CDR3nt: TGCAGCGTTGAAGAAGGGCGAGGGACTGAAGCTTTCTTT
j_gene: TRBJ2-5; v_gene: TRBV7-2; abundance: -; d_gene: -; CDR3aa: CASSFLREQGETQYF; CDR3nt: TGTGCCAGCAGCTTCCTCAGGGAGCAGGGGGAGACCCAGTACTTC
j_gene: TRBJ2-7; v_gene: TRBV2; abundance: -; d_gene: -; CDR3aa: CASSGTSSSYEQYF; CDR3nt: TGTGCCAGCAGTGGGACTTCTTCCTCCTACGAGCAGTACTTC
j_gene: TRBJ2-3; v_gene: TRBV5-4; abundance: few; d_gene: TRBD1; CDR3aa: CASNRDRFTDTQYF; CDR3nt: TGTGCCAGCAACCGGGACAGGTTCACAGATACGCAGTATTTT
j_gene: TRBJ2-5; v_gene: TRBV7-9; abundance: few; d_gene: -; CDR3aa: CASSLGGWETQYF; CDR3nt: TGTGCCAGCAGCTTAGGGGGCTGGGAGACCCAGTACTTC
j_gene: TRBJ1-2; v_gene: TRBV7-9; abundance: -; d_gene: -; CDR3aa: CASSLELGRPENYGYTF; CDR3nt: TGTGCCAGCAGCTTAGAGTTGGGCAGGCCCGAAAACTATGGCTACACCTTC
j_gene: TRBJ2-3; v_gene: TRBV5-1; abundance: -; d_gene: TRBD1; CDR3aa: CASSGQGATDTQYF; CDR3nt: TGCGCCAGCAGCGGACAGGGGGCCACAGATACGCAGTATTTT
j_gene: TRBJ2-5; v_gene: TRBV28; abundance: -; d_gene: -; CDR3aa: CASSPGDHGTQYF; CDR3nt: TGTGCCAGCAGCCCGGGGGACCACGGGACCCAGTACTTC
j_gene: TRBJ2-7; v_gene: TRBV28; abundance: -; d_gene: TRBD2; CDR3aa: CASSLGGGGRAYEQYF; CDR3nt: TGTGCCAGCAGTTTAGGGGGAGGCGGGAGGGCGTACGAGCAGTACTTC
j_gene: TRBJ2-7; v_gene: TRBV25-1; abundance: few; d_gene: -; CDR3aa: CASSQGAAAYEQYF; CDR3nt: TGTGCCAGCAGTCAAGGGGCAGCCGCCTACGAGCAGTACTTC
j_gene: TRBJ2-5; v_gene: TRBV2; abundance: -; d_gene: -; CDR3aa: CASRPYRVQETQYF; CDR3nt: TGTGCCAGCAGGCCGTACAGGGTCCAAGAGACCCAGTACTTC
j_gene: TRBJ1-1; v_gene: TRBV10-3; abundance: few; d_gene: TRBD1; CDR3aa: CAISDPGQGATSTEAFF; CDR3nt: TGTGCCATCAGTGATCCGGGACAGGGGGCTACGAGCACTGAAGCTTTCTTT
j_gene: TRBJ2-7; v_gene: TRBV27; abundance: -; d_gene: TRBD1; CDR3aa: CASSLLGQGTEQYF; CDR3nt: TGTGCCAGCAGTTTATTGGGACAGGGCACCGAGCAGTACTTC
j_gene: TRBJ2-1; v_gene: TRBV5-1; abundance: -; d_gene: -; CDR3aa: CASSLWAHNEQFF; CDR3nt: TGCGCCAGCAGCTTGTGGGCCCACAATGAGCAGTTCTTC
j_gene: TRBJ1-5; v_gene: TRBV18; abundance: once; d_gene: -; CDR3aa: CASSPGGFGQPQHF; CDR3nt: TGTGCCAGCTCACCCGGGGGTTTCGGTCAGCCCCAGCATTTT
j_gene: TRBJ2-5; v_gene: TRBV5-5; abundance: few; d_gene: TRBD1; CDR3aa: CASSLDLWDREETQYF; CDR3nt: TGTGCCAGCAGCCTCGATTTGTGGGACAGGGAAGAGACCCAGTACTTC
j_gene: TRBJ2-1; v_gene: TRBV19; abundance: -; d_gene: -; CDR3aa: CASSNPGVKDEQFF; CDR3nt: TGTGCCAGTAGTAATCCGGGAGTTAAGGATGAGCAGTTCTTC
j_gene: TRBJ2-7; v_gene: TRBV4-2; abundance: -; d_gene: TRBD2; CDR3aa: CASSRIRGVSYEQYF; CDR3nt: TGTGCCAGCAGCCGAATACGGGGGGTTTCCTACGAGCAGTACTTC
j_gene: TRBJ2-1; v_gene: TRBV14; abundance: -; d_gene: TRBD2; CDR3aa: CASSLRYGTSGVQSSYNEQFF; CDR3nt: TGTGCCAGCAGCCTTCGATATGGGACTAGCGGGGTACAAAGCTCCTACAATGAGCAGTTCTTC
j_gene: TRBJ1-3; v_gene: TRBV19; abundance: -; d_gene: -; CDR3aa: CASSAGGNTIYF; CDR3nt: TGTGCCAGTAGTGCCGGGGGAAACACCATATATTTT
j_gene: TRBJ1-1; v_gene: TRBV28; abundance: -; d_gene: -; CDR3aa: CASSPTGGEKAFF; CDR3nt: TGTGCCAGCAGTCCAACCGGGGGAGAGAAGGCTTTCTTT
j_gene: TRBJ2-7; v_gene: TRBV5-1; abundance: -; d_gene: -; CDR3aa: CASSPVGTGVQYF; CDR3nt: TGCGCCAGCAGCCCTGTGGGGACTGGGGTGCAGTACTTC
j_gene: TRBJ2-7; v_gene: TRBV27; abundance: -; d_gene: TRBD2; CDR3aa: CASSLSGLAVGYEQYF; CDR3nt: TGTGCCAGCAGTTTATCGGGACTAGCGGTAGGGTACGAGCAGTACTTC
j_gene: TRBJ1-1; v_gene: TRBV5-4; abundance: -; d_gene: -; CDR3aa: CASSPFSGVVTEAFF; CDR3nt: TGTGCCAGCAGCCCGTTTTCGGGGGTGGTCACTGAAGCTTTCTTT
j_gene: TRBJ1-2; v_gene: TRBV6-1; abundance: -; d_gene: TRBD1; CDR3aa: CASGRDRGLGYTF; CDR3nt: TGTGCCAGCGGGCGGGACAGGGGGCTTGGCTACACCTTC
j_gene: TRBJ1-6; v_gene: TRBV9; abundance: -; d_gene: TRBD1; CDR3aa: CASSVEPGGSPLHF; CDR3nt: TGTGCCAGCAGCGTTGAACCAGGGGGTTCACCCCTCCACTTT
j_gene: TRBJ2-5; v_gene: TRBV9; abundance: -; d_gene: -; CDR3aa: CASSGQRGETQYF; CDR3nt: TGTGCCAGCAGCGGACAGAGGGGGGAGACCCAGTACTTC
j_gene: TRBJ2-7; v_gene: TRBV5-4; abundance: -; d_gene: -; CDR3aa: CASSLARDSSYEQYF; CDR3nt: TGTGCCAGCAGCTTGGCTCGTGACAGCTCCTACGAGCAGTACTTC
j_gene: TRBJ2-3; v_gene: TRBV28; abundance: -; d_gene: -; CDR3aa: CASNQGSTDTQYF; CDR3nt: TGTGCCAGCAACCAGGGAAGCACAGATACGCAGTATTTT
j_gene: TRBJ2-4; v_gene: TRBV2; abundance: few; d_gene: TRBD2; CDR3aa: CASSVGGGGGNIQYF; CDR3nt: TGTGCCAGCAGTGTCGGCGGGGGGGGCGGAAACATTCAGTACTTC
j_gene: TRBJ1-5; v_gene: TRBV5-3; abundance: -; d_gene: -; CDR3aa: CARSLSQRQYSNQPQHF; CDR3nt: TGTGCCAGAAGCTTGTCGCAGAGACAGTATAGCAATCAGCCCCAGCATTTT
j_gene: TRBJ1-5; v_gene: TRBV28; abundance: -; d_gene: TRBD1; CDR3aa: CASSSRDRGINQPQHF; CDR3nt: TGTGCCAGCAGTTCACGGGACAGGGGGATCAATCAGCCCCAGCATTTT
j_gene: TRBJ2-7; v_gene: TRBV28; abundance: -; d_gene: TRBD1; CDR3aa: CASRADRVYEQYF; CDR3nt: TGTGCCAGCAGGGCGGACAGGGTTTACGAGCAGTACTTC
j_gene: TRBJ1-6; v_gene: TRBV14; abundance: few; d_gene: -; CDR3aa: CASSQGSGTIWSTSPLHF; CDR3nt: TGTGCCAGCAGCCAAGGGTCGGGGACTATCTGGTCAACTTCACCCCTCCACTTT
j_gene: TRBJ1-4; v_gene: TRBV7-9; abundance: -; d_gene: -; CDR3aa: CASSPMRGLTNEKLFF; CDR3nt: TGTGCCAGCAGCCCAATGCGGGGTTTAACTAATGAAAAACTGTTTTTT
j_gene: TRBJ2-2; v_gene: TRBV7-9; abundance: -; d_gene: -; CDR3aa: CASSLVGRELFF; CDR3nt: TGTGCCAGCAGCTTAGTGGGCCGCGAGCTGTTTTTT
j_gene: TRBJ2-7; v_gene: TRBV5-1; abundance: few; d_gene: TRBD2; CDR3aa: CASSLAGGYYEQYF; CDR3nt: TGCGCCAGCAGTTTAGCGGGTGGGTACTACGAGCAGTACTTC